These 19 T cell receptor beta chains originate from one sample sequenced in a study of identical twins. TCRdb fed the 5' RACE reads into MiXCR, producing one record per CDR3 protein. The sample shows hundreds of thousands of distinct CDR3 sequences, approximately 9% of them seen only once. The sample comprised memory (CD45RO+) T cells sorted from blood. These receptors were taken from a woman between 18 and 29 years old in good health.

The DNA of the CDR3 is TGCGCCAGCAGCCAAGATAGAGGCGGGGGTCTGTACTTC. This encodes CASSQDRGGGLYF. This chain connects TRBV4-3 to TRBJ2-7, with 7 bases lining up with TRBD2. Trimming cost V 0 bases and J 12 bases; bases outside gene matches: 8. CDR3 length: 13 amino acids. Germline V gene data show CDR1 as LGHNA and CDR2 as YSLEER.

This clonotype was observed many times. DNA of the CDR3: TGCAGTGCAAAAGACAGTTCCCTAGCCAAAAACATTCAGTACTTC. Protein product: CSAKDSSLAKNIQYF. The chain has TRBV20-1 and TRBJ2-4; D might be TRBD1 (5 bases). The V and J ends lost 6 bases and 0 bases respectively, with 15 bases between them. In germline, CDR1 is DFQATT, CDR2 SNEGSKA (reference sequence). The CDR3 runs 15 residues.

This clonotype has at least ten counts. J is TRBJ2-1 and V is TRBV29-1; a weak D match, TRBD1 (6 bases). Trimming took off 6 bases at V and 2 bases at J, with 14 bases between the two ends. Looked up from germline, CDR1 is SQVTM and CDR2 is ANQGSEA. There are 14 residues in the CDR3. CDR3 sequence: CSVAGTFPYNEQFF. The DNA of the CDR3 is TGCAGCGTAGCCGGGACATTCCCCTACAATGAGCAGTTCTTC.

V is TRBV12-3 or TRBV12-4 and J is TRBJ1-6; TRBD1 is a possible D gene (5 bases). This CDR3 spans 11 amino acids. Trimming took off 1 base at V and 16 bases at J, with 8 bases between the two ends. CDR3 in amino acids: CASSLGGRLHF. The CDR3 DNA sequence: TGTGCCAGCAGTTTAGGGGGACGACTCCACTTT.

This clonotype was recorded many times. The V call is TRBV28, the J call TRBJ2-1; D call uncertain. The germline CDR1 and CDR2 sequences are MDHEN and SYDVKM. The V end lost 5 bases, the J end lost 2 bases, and 13 bases lay between the germline ends. This CDR3 region has 15 residues. The CDR3 DNA reads TGTGCCAGCAGTCCGCCGGACGGAACCTACAATGAGCAGTTCTTC. It codes for CASSPPDGTYNEQFF.

This clonotype was observed at least ten times. The chain links TRBV11-2 to TRBJ2-3; 9 bases align to TRBD2. Germline V CDR1 and CDR2: SGHAT, FQNNGV. Unmatched junction bases numbered 18, after V lost 5 bases and J lost 6 bases. The CDR3 is made up of 18 amino acids. The CDR3 DNA reads as TGTGCCAGCAGCCCCCAAATCTTTGCGGGAGGGGGTACCGATACGCAGTATTTT. This gives the protein CASSPQIFAGGGTDTQYF.

The chain is built from TRBV2 and TRBJ2-3; D is perhaps TRBD1 or TRBD2 (5 bases each). This CDR3 region has 11 residues. Germline V lookup: CDR1 SNHLY, CDR2 FYNNEI. V dropped 11 bases and J dropped 2 bases, with 8 bases sitting between them. Here the CDR3 DNA reads TGTGCCGGGACGTACACAGATACGCAGTATTTT. Its protein product is CAGTYTDTQYF.

This clonotype appeared a few times. The chain carries TRBV4-3 and TRBJ2-5; no clear D. CDR3 size: 13 residues. The germline V gene has CDR1 LGHNA and CDR2 YSLEER. V lost 4 bases to trimming and J lost 2 bases, with 8 bases between them. The CDR3 nucleotides are TGCGCCAGCAGCCGCGGTAATCAAGAGACCCAGTACTTC. This encodes CASSRGNQETQYF.

This clonotype has a handful of counts. The chain is built from TRBV20-1 and TRBJ2-3; 12 bases are a match to TRBD2. Trimming at V came to 4 bases and at J to 4 bases, leaving 12 bases not matched to a gene. The CDR3 runs 17 residues. CDR1 is DFQATT and CDR2 is SNEGSKA in the germline V gene (reference sequence). In DNA form, the CDR3 reads TGCAGTGCTACCTCTTGGACTAGCGGGACTAGGTCAGATACGCAGTATTTT. It specifies CSATSWTSGTRSDTQYF.

The gene calls are TRBV20-1 and TRBJ2-3, with 11 bases identical to TRBD2. Per the germline V gene, CDR1 is DFQATT and CDR2 is SNEGSKA (reference sequence). This CDR3 contains 16 residues. Unmatched junction bases numbered 7, after V lost 4 bases and J lost 1 base. CDR3 sequence reads: CSATPWGLAGTDTQYF. CDR3 nucleotide sequence: TGCAGTGCTACCCCTTGGGGACTAGCGGGCACAGATACGCAGTATTTT.

The chain joins TRBV3-1 to TRBJ1-1; TRBD1 matches at 8 bases. Germline V gene sequence: CDR1 LGHDT, CDR2 YNNKEL (reference sequence). This CDR3 spans 17 amino acids. The ends lost 3 bases at V and 2 bases at J; junction bases unmatched: 11. The CDR3 loop is CASSQRRPGTGNTEAFF. The CDR3 nucleotides read TGTGCCAGCAGCCAGAGGCGCCCCGGGACAGGCAACACTGAAGCTTTCTTT.

The V and J genes are TRBV18 and TRBJ2-5; 11 bases match TRBD1. Germline values: CDR1 KGHSH, CDR2 LQKENI. The CDR3 runs to 15 residues. V dropped 8 bases and J dropped 1; count of bases not matched to a gene: 6. The CDR3 here is CASTRDRGSQETQYF. The CDR3 bases are TGTGCCAGCACAAGGGACAGGGGGTCCCAAGAGACCCAGTACTTC. Supplemented by reference TRBV18 and TRBJ2-5, the full variable domain reads NAGVMQNPRHLVRRRGQEARLRCSPMKGHSHVYWYRQLPEEGLKFMVYLQKENIIDESGMPKERFSAEFPKEGPSILRIQQVVRGDSAAYFCASTRDRGSQETQYFGPGTRLLVL.

This clonotype has a handful of counts. The chain recombines TRBV5-1 with TRBJ2-3; D unresolved. The CDR3 totals 14 residues. Germline CDR1 SGHRS, CDR2 YFSETQ. Trimming cost V 2 bases and J 1 base, with 8 bases left between them. DNA for the CDR3: TGCGCCAGCAGCTTCTTCCGGGGCACAGATACGCAGTATTTT. It specifies CASSFFRGTDTQYF. The variable domain in full, with the rest retrieved from reference TRBV5-1 and TRBJ2-3, is KAGVTQTPRYLIKTRGQQVTLSCSPISGHRSVSWYQQTPGQGLQFLFEYFSETQRNKGNFPGRFSGRQFSNSRSEMNVSTLELGDSALYLCASSFFRGTDTQYFGPGTRLTVL.

V and J are TRBV27 and TRBJ1-4; no firm D call. V was clipped by 0 bases and J by 5 bases, with 13 bases between them. CDR1 is MNHEY and CDR2 is SMNVEV in the germline V gene (reference sequence). This CDR3 has 16 amino acids. The CDR3 region is CASSLSMLVPNEKLFF. The CDR3 DNA follows: TGTGCCAGCAGTTTATCGATGCTCGTCCCCAATGAAAAACTGTTTTTT.

This clonotype has just a few counts. The chain carries TRBV6-1 and TRBJ2-1; D assignment may be TRBD1 or TRBD2 (5 bases each). The V end was cut by 5 bases, the J end by 3 bases, with 17 bases between. The germline CDR1 and CDR2 sequences are MNHNS and SASEGT. CDR3 size: 16 residues. The CDR3 DNA is TGTGCCAGCAGTCCCCCCCCTGGGACGATCTACAATGAGCAGTTCTTC. It codes for CASSPPPGTIYNEQFF.

This clonotype occurred a few times. CDR3 in DNA: TGTGCCAGCAGCCTCAACGGGCCCGAAGAGACCCAGTACTTC. Translating gives CASSLNGPEETQYF. The chain couples TRBV3-1 to TRBJ2-5; unclear D gene. Germline-derived CDR1 and CDR2 are LGHDT and YNNKEL (reference sequence). V was trimmed by 4 bases and J by 3 bases, leaving 12 bases between them. The CDR3 spans 14 residues.

The chain recombines TRBV29-1 with TRBJ2-3; a weak D match, TRBD2 (5 bases). Germline CDR1 and CDR2: SQVTM and ANQGSEA. V lost 1 base to trimming and J lost 0 bases, with 11 bases between them. The CDR3 sequence is 15 residues long. In DNA, the CDR3 is TGCAGCGTTGAAGGCGGGTTTAGGAGCACAGATACGCAGTATTTT. Amino acid sequence: CSVEGGFRSTDTQYF.

In this sample, this clonotype turned up many times. Here the CDR3 reads CASSDVEFNEQFF. CDR3 DNA sequence: TGTGCCAGCAGTGACGTCGAGTTCAATGAGCAGTTCTTC. The gene calls are TRBV6-4 and TRBJ2-1; D gene uncertain. Germline V gene sequence: CDR1 MRHNA, CDR2 SNTAGT. This CDR3 region has 13 residues. Trimming removed 2 bases from V and 6 bases from J, with 8 bases in between.

The chain carries TRBV5-1 and TRBJ1-1; D is unclear. The CDR3 is 14 residues long. The germline V gene encodes CDR1 SGHRS and CDR2 YFSETQ. Trimming took 2 bases from V and 4 from J, leaving 12 bases between them. The CDR3: CASSLAHGVTEAFF. In DNA form, the CDR3 reads TGCGCCAGCAGCTTAGCTCACGGCGTCACTGAAGCTTTCTTT.